The clone carrying this TCR beta chain is medium-sized. The TRBV12-4/TRBJ1-2 clonotypes were amplified using barcode primers with ligated adaptors. MiXCR, run by TCRdb on the multiplex PCR reads, gives a single entry per CDR3 protein. Of 500 to 800 distinct CDR3 sequences listed, roughly 5% are singletons. Cells sorted as Tregs were CD4+, CD25+ and CD127-/low. The V gene lost 9 bases and the J gene lost 6 bases, with 17 bases spanning the gap. The CDR3 length is 13 residues. This sequence joins TRBV12-3 or TRBV12-4 and TRBJ1-2; D is possibly TRBD1 (5 bases). The clonotype originates from a female donor with breast cancer. The sequencing input was tumor-infiltrating Tregs sorted from the breast tumor. CDR3 in amino acids: CASTDWGLDGYTF. CDR3 bases: TGTGCCAGTACCGATTGGGGCTTGGATGGCTACACCTTC.